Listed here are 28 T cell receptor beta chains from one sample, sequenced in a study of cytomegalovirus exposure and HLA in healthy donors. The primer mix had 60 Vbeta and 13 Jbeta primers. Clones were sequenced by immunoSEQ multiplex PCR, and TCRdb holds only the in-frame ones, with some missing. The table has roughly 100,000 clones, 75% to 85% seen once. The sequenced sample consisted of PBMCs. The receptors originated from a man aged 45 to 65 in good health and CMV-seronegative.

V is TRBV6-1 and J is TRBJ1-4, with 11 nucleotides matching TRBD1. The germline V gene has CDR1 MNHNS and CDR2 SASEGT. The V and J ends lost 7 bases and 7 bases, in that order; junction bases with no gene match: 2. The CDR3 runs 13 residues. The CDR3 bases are TGTGCCAGCAAGGGGACAGGGGGTGAAAAACTGTTTTTT. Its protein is CASKGTGGEKLFF.

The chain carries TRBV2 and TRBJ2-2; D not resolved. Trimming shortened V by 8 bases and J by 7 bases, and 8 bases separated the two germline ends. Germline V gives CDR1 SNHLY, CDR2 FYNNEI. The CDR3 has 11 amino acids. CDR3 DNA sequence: TGTGCCAGCCATGGGCTCGGGGAGCTGTTTTTT. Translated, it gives CASHGLGELFF.

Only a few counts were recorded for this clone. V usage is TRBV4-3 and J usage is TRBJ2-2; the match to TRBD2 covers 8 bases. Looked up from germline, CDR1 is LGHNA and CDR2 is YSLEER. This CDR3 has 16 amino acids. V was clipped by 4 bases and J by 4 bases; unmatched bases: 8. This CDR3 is CASSPRAGGITGELFF. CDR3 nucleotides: TGCGCCAGCAGCCCCCGGGCGGGGGGCATCACCGGGGAGCTGTTTTTT.

The CDR3 here is CASSLQASGGASTDTQYF. CDR3 DNA: TGTGCCAGCAGCTTACAAGCTAGCGGGGGGGCTAGCACAGATACGCAGTATTTT. The V gene is TRBV7-2, the J gene TRBJ2-3; TRBD2 matches at 12 bases. The CDR3 totals 18 residues. Germline V gene data show CDR1 as SGHTA and CDR2 as FQGNSA. Trimming at V came to 2 bases and at J to 0 bases, leaving 6 bases not matched to a gene.

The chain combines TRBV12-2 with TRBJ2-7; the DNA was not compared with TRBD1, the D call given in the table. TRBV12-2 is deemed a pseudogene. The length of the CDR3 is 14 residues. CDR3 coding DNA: TGTGCAAGTCGCCTAAGGGGGACAGCCTACGAGCAGTACGTC. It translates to CASRLRGTAYEQYV.

The CDR3: CASSIRTGQGMHEQFF. DNA of the CDR3: TGTGCCAGTAGTATACGGACGGGACAGGGTATGCATGAGCAGTTCTTC. The V and J genes are TRBV19 and TRBJ2-1; 9 bases are shared with TRBD1. Losses at the gene ends were 2 bases for V and 8 bases for J; bases not matched to a gene: 10. The CDR3 spans 16 residues. CDR1 and CDR2 from the germline V gene are LNHDA and SQIVND (reference sequence).

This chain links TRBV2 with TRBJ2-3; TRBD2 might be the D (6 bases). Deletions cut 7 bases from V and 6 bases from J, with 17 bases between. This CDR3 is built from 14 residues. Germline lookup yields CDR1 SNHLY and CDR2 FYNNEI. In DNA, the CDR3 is TGTGCCAGCATGGAGGGCGCGTGGCGGGATACGCAGTATTTT. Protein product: CASMEGAWRDTQYF.

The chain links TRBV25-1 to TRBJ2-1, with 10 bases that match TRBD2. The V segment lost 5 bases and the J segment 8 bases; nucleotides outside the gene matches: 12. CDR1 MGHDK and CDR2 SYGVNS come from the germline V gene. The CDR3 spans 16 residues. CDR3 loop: CASSRFSGGGLDEQFF. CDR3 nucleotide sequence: TGTGCCAGCAGTCGATTCAGCGGGGGGGGCCTCGATGAGCAGTTCTTC.

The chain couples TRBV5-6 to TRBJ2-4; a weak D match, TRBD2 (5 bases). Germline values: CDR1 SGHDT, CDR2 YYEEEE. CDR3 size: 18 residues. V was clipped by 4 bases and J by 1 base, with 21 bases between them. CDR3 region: CASSLPPGVRGAKNIQYF. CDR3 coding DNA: TGTGCCAGCAGCCTCCCTCCCGGAGTCCGAGGGGCCAAAAACATTCAGTACTTC. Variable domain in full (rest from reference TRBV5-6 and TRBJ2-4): DAGVTQSPTHLIKTRGQQVTLRCSPKSGHDTVSWYQQALGQGPQFIFQYYEEEERQRGNFPDRFSGHQFPNYSSELNVNALLLGDSALYLCASSLPPGVRGAKNIQYFGAGTRLSVL.

This CDR3 is CASSPNDRGPFTDTQYF. The CDR3 DNA follows: TGTGCCAGCTCACCGAACGACAGGGGGCCTTTCACAGATACGCAGTATTTT. J is TRBJ2-3 and V is TRBV18, with TRBD1 matching 10 bases. CDR1 is KGHSH and CDR2 is LQKENI in the germline V gene. The J segment lost 2 bases and the V segment lost 3 bases, leaving 8 bases of the junction unmatched. This CDR3 region has 17 residues.

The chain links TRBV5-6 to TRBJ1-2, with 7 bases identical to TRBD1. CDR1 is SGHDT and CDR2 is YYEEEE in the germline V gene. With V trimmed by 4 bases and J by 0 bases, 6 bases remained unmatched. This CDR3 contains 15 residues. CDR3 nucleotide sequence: TGTGCCAGCAGCCCGGACAGGCTAGCTAACTATGGCTACACCTTC. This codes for CASSPDRLANYGYTF.

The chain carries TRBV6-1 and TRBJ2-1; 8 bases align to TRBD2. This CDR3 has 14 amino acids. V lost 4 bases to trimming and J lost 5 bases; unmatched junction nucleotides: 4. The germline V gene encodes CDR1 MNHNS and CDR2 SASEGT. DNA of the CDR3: TGTGCCAGCAGTGCCGGGACTAGTAACAATGAGCAGTTCTTC. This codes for CASSAGTSNNEQFF.

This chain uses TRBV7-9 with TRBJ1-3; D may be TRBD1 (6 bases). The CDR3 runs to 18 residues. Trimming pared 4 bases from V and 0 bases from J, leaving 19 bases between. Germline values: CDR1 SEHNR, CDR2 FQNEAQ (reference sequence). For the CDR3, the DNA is TGTGCCAGCAGCTCCCTATCGCAGGGGACACACTCTGGAAACACCATATATTTT. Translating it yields CASSSLSQGTHSGNTIYF.

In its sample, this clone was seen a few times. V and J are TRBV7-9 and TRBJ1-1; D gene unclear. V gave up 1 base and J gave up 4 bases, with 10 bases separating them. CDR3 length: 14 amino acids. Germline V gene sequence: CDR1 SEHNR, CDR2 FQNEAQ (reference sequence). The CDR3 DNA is TGTGCCAGCAGCTTAGGACCGGCGGGCACTGAAGCTTTCTTT. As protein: CASSLGPAGTEAFF.

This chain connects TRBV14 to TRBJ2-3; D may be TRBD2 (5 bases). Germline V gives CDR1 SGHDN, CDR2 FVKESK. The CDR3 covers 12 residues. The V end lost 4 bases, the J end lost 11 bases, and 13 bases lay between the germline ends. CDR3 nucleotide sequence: TGTGCCAGCAGCCGAGGGAGCCCCAGGCAGTATTTT. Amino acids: CASSRGSPRQYF. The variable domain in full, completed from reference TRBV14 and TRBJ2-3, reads EAGVTQFPSHSVIEKGQTVTLRCDPISGHDNLYWYRRVMGKEIKFLLHFVKESKQDESGMPNNRFLAERTGGTYSTLKVQPAELEDSGVYFCASSRGSPRQYFGPGTRLTVL.

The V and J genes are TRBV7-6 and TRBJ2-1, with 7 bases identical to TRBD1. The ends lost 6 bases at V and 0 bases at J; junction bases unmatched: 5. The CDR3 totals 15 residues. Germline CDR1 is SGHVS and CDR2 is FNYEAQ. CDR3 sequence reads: CASSYRDSSYNEQFF. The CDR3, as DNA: TGTGCCAGCAGTTACCGGGACAGCTCCTACAATGAGCAGTTCTTC.

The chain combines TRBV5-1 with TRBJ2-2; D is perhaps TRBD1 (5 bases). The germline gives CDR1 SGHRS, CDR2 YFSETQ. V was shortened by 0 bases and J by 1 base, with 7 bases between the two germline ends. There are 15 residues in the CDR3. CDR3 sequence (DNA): TGCGCCAGCAGCTTGGAACAGGTGAACACCGGGGAGCTGTTTTTT. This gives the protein CASSLEQVNTGELFF.

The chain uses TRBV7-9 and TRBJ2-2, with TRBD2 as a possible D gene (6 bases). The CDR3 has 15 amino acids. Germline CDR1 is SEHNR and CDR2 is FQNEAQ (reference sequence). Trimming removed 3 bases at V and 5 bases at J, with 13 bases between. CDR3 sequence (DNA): TGTGCCAGCAGCTTGGAGGGTTTAGGAACCGGGGAGCTGTTTTTT. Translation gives CASSLEGLGTGELFF.

The CDR3 nucleotides read TGTGCCACCAACATTGCAGTAACAGATACGCAGTATTTT. Translation: CATNIAVTDTQYF. The rearrangement uses TRBV15 and TRBJ2-3, with D unclear. CDR3 length: 13 amino acids. Trimming removed 7 bases at V and 3 bases at J, with 11 bases between. Germline V gene lookup returns CDR1 LNHNV and CDR2 YYDKDF (reference sequence).

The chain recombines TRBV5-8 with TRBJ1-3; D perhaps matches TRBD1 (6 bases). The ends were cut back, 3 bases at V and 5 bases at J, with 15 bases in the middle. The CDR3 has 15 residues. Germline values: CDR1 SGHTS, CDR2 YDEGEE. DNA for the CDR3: TGTGCCAGCAGCTACGAAGGGGGAAGTAGAAACACCATATATTTT. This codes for CASSYEGGSRNTIYF.

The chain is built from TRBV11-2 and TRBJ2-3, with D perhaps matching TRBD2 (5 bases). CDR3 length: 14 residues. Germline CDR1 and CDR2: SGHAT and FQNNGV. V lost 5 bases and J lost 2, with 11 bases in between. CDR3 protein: CASSTSGVTDTQYF. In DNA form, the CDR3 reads TGTGCCAGCAGCACAAGCGGAGTCACAGATACGCAGTATTTT.

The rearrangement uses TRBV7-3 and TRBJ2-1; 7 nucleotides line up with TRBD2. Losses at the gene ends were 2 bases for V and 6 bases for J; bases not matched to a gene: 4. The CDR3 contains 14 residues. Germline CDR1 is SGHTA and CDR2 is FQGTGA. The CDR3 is CASSLVGGGNEQFF. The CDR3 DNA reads TGTGCCAGCAGCTTAGTCGGCGGGGGCAATGAGCAGTTCTTC.

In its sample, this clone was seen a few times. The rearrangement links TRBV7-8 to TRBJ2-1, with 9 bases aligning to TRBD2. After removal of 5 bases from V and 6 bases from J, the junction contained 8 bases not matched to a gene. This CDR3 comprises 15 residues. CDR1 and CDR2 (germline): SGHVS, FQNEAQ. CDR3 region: CASSPSGELFNEQFF. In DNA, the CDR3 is TGTGCCAGCAGCCCTAGCGGGGAACTCTTCAATGAGCAGTTCTTC.

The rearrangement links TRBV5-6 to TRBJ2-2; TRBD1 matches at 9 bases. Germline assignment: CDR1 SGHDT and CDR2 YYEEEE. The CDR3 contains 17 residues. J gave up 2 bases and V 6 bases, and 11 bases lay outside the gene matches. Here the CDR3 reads CASILAGTGLNTGELFF. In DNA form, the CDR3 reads TGTGCCAGCATACTGGCGGGGACAGGGCTTAACACCGGGGAGCTGTTTTTT.

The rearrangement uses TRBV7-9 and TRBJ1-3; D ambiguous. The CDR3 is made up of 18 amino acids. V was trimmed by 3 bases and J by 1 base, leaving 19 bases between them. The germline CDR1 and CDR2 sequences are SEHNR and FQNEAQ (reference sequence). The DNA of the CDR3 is TGTGCCAGCAGCTTGAGGAGGTCCCCTGTTTTATCTGGAAACACCATATATTTT. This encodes CASSLRRSPVLSGNTIYF.

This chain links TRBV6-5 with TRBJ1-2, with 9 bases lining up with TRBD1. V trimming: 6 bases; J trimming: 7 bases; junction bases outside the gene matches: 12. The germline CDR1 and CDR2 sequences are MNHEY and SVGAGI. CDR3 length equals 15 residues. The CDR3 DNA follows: TGTGCCAGCAGCTCCCCGGGACAGGGAATGGGTGGCTACACCTTC. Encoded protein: CASSSPGQGMGGYTF.

CDR3 in DNA: TGTGCCAGTTCTAGGGGAGGCTTTAGCAATCAGCCCCAGCATTTT. This codes for CASSRGGFSNQPQHF. The chain combines TRBV28 with TRBJ1-5; a possible D gene is TRBD1 (5 bases). Germline-derived CDR1 and CDR2 are MDHEN and SYDVKM. The CDR3 consists of 15 residues. The V gene lost 9 bases and the J gene lost 0 bases, with 15 bases spanning the gap.

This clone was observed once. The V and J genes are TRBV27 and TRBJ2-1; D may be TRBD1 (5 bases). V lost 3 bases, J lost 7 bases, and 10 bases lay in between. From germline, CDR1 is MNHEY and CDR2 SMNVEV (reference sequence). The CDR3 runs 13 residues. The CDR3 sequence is CASSLGQGNEQFF. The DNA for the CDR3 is TGTGCCAGCAGTTTGGGGCAGGGAAATGAGCAGTTCTTC.